The 30 T cell receptor beta chains below were found in one sample sequenced in a study of Ad26.COV2.S vaccination and SARS-CoV-2 variants. The table came from immunoSEQ multiplex PCR; TCRdb's copy has only in-frame clones and leaves some out. The sample has about 100,000 clones; around 80% are singletons. The sequences come from peripheral blood, collected after recovery from COVID-19. Every receptor here comes from a human donor who had recovered from COVID-19.

V usage is TRBV7-2 and J usage is TRBJ2-6; D is unresolved. V lost 1 base and J 1 base, leaving 11 bases between the germline ends. CDR3 length equals 17 residues. Germline lookup yields CDR1 SGHTA and CDR2 FQGNSA. The CDR3 nucleotides are TGTGCCAGCAGCTTAGTTGTAGGGCGATCTGGGGCCAACGTCCTGACTTTC. Its translation is CASSLVVGRSGANVLTF.

The genes are TRBV6-5 and TRBJ2-7; TRBD1 matches at 9 bases. The germline gives CDR1 MNHEY, CDR2 SVGAGI. J gave up 5 bases and V 4 bases, and 12 bases lay outside the gene matches. The CDR3 loop spans 16 amino acids. CDR3 in DNA: TGTGCCAGCAGTTCCGCGGACAGGGGCTTGCTGAACGAGCAGTACTTC. Its translation: CASSSADRGLLNEQYF.

The CDR3 bases are TGTGCCAGCAGGAAGGATGCAGGTTTGGCAGATACGCAGTATTTT. Translating it yields CASRKDAGLADTQYF. This chain links TRBV3-1 (or the pseudogene TRBV3-2) with TRBJ2-3; D remains ambiguous. This CDR3 region has 15 residues. Germline V gene data show CDR1 as LGHDT and CDR2 as YNNKEL (reference sequence). Trimming pared 6 bases from V and 4 bases from J, leaving 17 bases between.

The chain recombines TRBV2 with TRBJ2-2; 9 nucleotides agree with TRBD1. V trimming: 6 bases; J trimming: 5 bases; junction bases outside the gene matches: 7. In germline, CDR1 is SNHLY, CDR2 FYNNEI. The CDR3 loop spans 15 amino acids. This CDR3 reads CASRPNRGQTGELFF. The CDR3 DNA reads TGTGCCAGCAGACCCAACAGGGGGCAAACCGGGGAGCTGTTTTTT.

V is TRBV6-5 and J is TRBJ2-3, with 8 positions matching TRBD1. The CDR3 runs to 14 residues. Germline V gene data show CDR1 as MNHEY and CDR2 as SVGAGI. V gave up 6 bases and J gave up 4 bases; unmatched junction bases: 6. The CDR3 sequence: CASRLDRVADTQYF. CDR3 nucleotide sequence: TGTGCCAGCAGACTGGACAGGGTGGCAGATACGCAGTATTTT.

This clone was observed once. The J gene is TRBJ2-3, the V gene TRBV3-1 (or the pseudogene TRBV3-2), with 8 bases identical to TRBD2. V lost 3 bases and J lost 0; bases outside the gene matches: 14. The germline V gene encodes CDR1 LGHDT and CDR2 YNNKEL (reference sequence). This CDR3 comprises 19 residues. CDR3 amino acids: CASSHQRGSGGRSTDTQYF. In nucleotides, the CDR3 is TGTGCCAGCAGCCACCAAAGGGGAAGCGGGGGTAGAAGCACAGATACGCAGTATTTT.

This chain uses TRBV5-1 with TRBJ1-1, with TRBD1 identical over 7 bases. The CDR3 has 13 amino acids. The J segment lost 3 bases and the V segment lost 3 bases, leaving 2 bases of the junction unmatched. Per germline, CDR1 SGHRS and CDR2 YFSETQ. CDR3 nucleotide sequence: TGCGCCAGCAGCTCCACAGGGGACACTGAAGCTTTCTTT. Residues: CASSSTGDTEAFF.

V gene TRBV7-9 combines with J gene TRBJ2-5; 12 bases line up with TRBD1. Losses at the gene ends were 3 bases for V and 5 bases for J; bases not matched to a gene: 4. CDR1 SEHNR and CDR2 FQNEAQ come from the germline V gene (reference sequence). The CDR3 covers 15 residues. DNA of the CDR3: TGTGCCAGCAGCTTTGGGGGACAGGGGGCCGAGACCCAGTACTTC. As protein: CASSFGGQGAETQYF.

This clone showed up just a few times. The V call is TRBV2, the J call TRBJ2-6, with 7 bases fitting TRBD1. The trim removed 4 bases at V and 2 bases at J, leaving 8 bases unmatched. Germline CDR1 SNHLY, CDR2 FYNNEI. There are 17 residues in the CDR3. DNA of the CDR3: TGTGCCAGCAGTGCTAACAGGGGTATTCCTGGGGCCAACGTCCTGACTTTC. This codes for CASSANRGIPGANVLTF.

The V gene is TRBV6-2 or TRBV6-3, the J gene TRBJ1-4; 8 bases are shared with TRBD1. With 6 bases clipped from V and 6 bases from J, the junction kept 18 bases outside the gene matches. This CDR3 comprises 18 residues. Germline values: CDR1 MNHEY, CDR2 SVGEGT. The DNA for the CDR3 is TGTGCCAGCAGCTCGGCGCGAACTGACAGGGGTGGCGATGAAAAACTGTTTTTT. Translating gives CASSSARTDRGGDEKLFF.

V usage is TRBV21-1 and J usage is TRBJ2-7; TRBD2, the D gene given by the table, was not confirmed from the DNA. TRBV21-1 constitutes a pseudogene. CDR3 length: 14 amino acids. The CDR3 loop reads CASSKALTAYEQYF. For the CDR3, the DNA is TGTGCCAGCAGCAAAGCGCTTACGGCCTACGAGCAGTACTTC.

The chain couples TRBV19 to TRBJ1-5; 9 bases line up with TRBD1. The germline CDR1 and CDR2 sequences are LNHDA and SQIVND (reference sequence). V shed 7 bases and J 2 bases; nucleotides not matched to a gene: 3. This CDR3 comprises 14 residues. CDR3 bases: TGTGCCAGTACGGGACAGGGCGGCAATCAGCCCCAGCATTTT. Translated: CASTGQGGNQPQHF.

This chain links TRBV28 with TRBJ2-5; TRBD1 matches 7 bases. The CDR3 is made up of 17 amino acids. Germline CDR1 is MDHEN and CDR2 is SYDVKM. V was pared by 2 bases and J by 4 bases, with 13 bases of the junction left unmatched. In nucleotides, the CDR3 is TGTGCCAGCAGTTTACGTAGATCAGACAGGGTCTTAGAGACCCAGTACTTC. It yields the protein CASSLRRSDRVLETQYF. Based on the CDR3 plus reference TRBV28 and TRBJ2-5, the full variable domain is DVKVTQSSRYLVKRTGEKVFLECVQDMDHENMFWYRQDPGLGLRLIYFSYDVKMKEKGDIPEGYSVSREKKERFSLILESASTNQTSMYLCASSLRRSDRVLETQYFGPGTRLLVL.

This chain uses TRBV7-2 with TRBJ2-1; 9 positions match TRBD2. From germline, CDR1 is SGHTA and CDR2 FQGNSA. The J segment lost 2 bases and the V segment lost 5 bases, leaving 4 bases of the junction unmatched. The CDR3 length is 15 residues. The CDR3 protein is CASSRRGGPYNEQFF. CDR3 nucleotides: TGTGCCAGCAGCCGGCGGGGGGGACCCTACAATGAGCAGTTCTTC.

The genes are TRBV30 and TRBJ1-1; no firm D call. The CDR3 consists of 13 residues. V dropped 3 bases and J dropped 11 bases, with 19 bases sitting between them. From germline, CDR1 is GTSNPN and CDR2 SVGIG (reference sequence). The CDR3 sequence is CAWSLDDGNSAFF. CDR3 DNA: TGTGCCTGGAGCCTTGACGATGGCAATTCGGCTTTCTTT.

V and J are TRBV5-4 and TRBJ1-4; D ambiguous. Per the germline V gene, CDR1 is SGHNT and CDR2 is YYREEE (reference sequence). This CDR3 contains 14 residues. V was trimmed by 1 base and J by 6 bases, leaving 10 bases between them. This CDR3 is CASSLRRDDEKLFF. The CDR3 coding sequence is TGTGCCAGCAGCTTGCGAAGGGATGATGAAAAACTGTTTTTT.

J is TRBJ2-7 and V is TRBV12-3 or TRBV12-4; 8 positions agree with TRBD2. The J segment lost 5 bases and the V segment lost 6 bases, leaving 6 bases of the junction unmatched. The CDR3 length is 13 residues. CDR3 coding DNA: TGTGCCAGCAGACCAACAGCGGGAGACGAGCAGTACTTC. Protein: CASRPTAGDEQYF.

This sequence joins TRBV19 and TRBJ2-3; D might be TRBD2 (6 bases). Germline V lookup: CDR1 LNHDA, CDR2 SQIVND (reference sequence). V lost 4 bases and J lost 2, with 22 bases in between. The CDR3 covers 18 residues. This chain's CDR3 is CASSKGRLAETSTDTQYF. The CDR3 DNA follows: TGTGCCAGTAGTAAGGGGAGGCTAGCCGAGACCTCCACAGATACGCAGTATTTT.

The V and J genes are TRBV24-1 and TRBJ2-1; 10 bases align to TRBD1. Germline trimming cut 3 bases from V and 8 bases from J; bases unmatched to any gene: 6. Germline V gene sequence: CDR1 KGHDR, CDR2 SFDVKD. The CDR3 is 15 residues long. CDR3 region: CATSDPVTGGDEQFF. CDR3 nucleotides: TGTGCCACCAGTGATCCTGTGACAGGGGGCGATGAGCAGTTCTTC.

The genes are TRBV29-1 and TRBJ2-1; perhaps TRBD1 as D (6 bases). Germline CDR1 reads SQVTM; CDR2 reads ANQGSEA. V shed 4 bases and J shed 2 bases, with 18 bases lying between them. The length of the CDR3 is 16 residues. The CDR3 nucleotides read TGCAGCGTTGTGGGGGTTCAGGGGCGTCCCTACAATGAGCAGTTCTTC. Its translation: CSVVGVQGRPYNEQFF.

The chain joins TRBV14 to TRBJ2-6; 9 nucleotides agree with TRBD1. CDR1 and CDR2 from the germline V gene are SGHDN and FVKESK. V lost 0 bases to trimming and J lost 2 bases; unmatched junction nucleotides: 8. The CDR3 sequence is 19 residues long. In nucleotides, the CDR3 is TGTGCCAGCAGCCAAGATTGGCGGACAGGGGCCGCTGGGGCCAACGTCCTGACTTTC. This gives the protein CASSQDWRTGAAGANVLTF.

The gene calls are TRBV11-3 and TRBJ2-7; 8 bases match TRBD1. The CDR3 runs to 15 residues. Germline CDR1 is SGHNT and CDR2 is YENEEA. The V segment lost 5 bases and the J segment 0 bases; nucleotides outside the gene matches: 6. The CDR3 DNA follows: TGTGCCAGCAGCCAGGGGACAGGATCCTCCTACGAGCAGTACTTC. Its translation: CASSQGTGSSYEQYF.

The J gene is TRBJ2-7, the V gene TRBV6-1; TRBD2 matches 8 bases. This CDR3 is built from 12 residues. In germline, CDR1 is MNHNS, CDR2 SASEGT. With 2 bases clipped from V and 10 bases from J, the junction kept 4 bases outside the gene matches. The CDR3 loop reads CASSEYRGGQYF. In nucleotides, the CDR3 is TGTGCCAGCAGTGAATACCGGGGGGGCCAGTACTTC.

The J gene is TRBJ2-1, the V gene TRBV15; 8 bases are shared with TRBD2. V dropped 2 bases and J dropped 15; count of bases not matched to a gene: 9. This CDR3 comprises 13 residues. Germline loops: CDR1 LNHNV, CDR2 YYDKDF (reference sequence). The CDR3 coding sequence is TGTGCCACCAGCAGATCACCGGGGACTAGGTTGTTCTTC. Its translation is CATSRSPGTRLFF.

This rearrangement joins TRBV19 to TRBJ2-1; 7 bases align to TRBD2. Germline CDR1 reads LNHDA; CDR2 reads SQIVND (reference sequence). V lost 0 bases, J lost 5 bases, and 13 bases stayed unmatched. This CDR3 is 18 amino acids long. CDR3 loop: CASSIEGVLAGLHNEQFF. The CDR3 nucleotides are TGTGCCAGTAGTATAGAGGGGGTATTAGCGGGCCTTCACAATGAGCAGTTCTTC. The full variable domain, rest sourced from reference TRBV19 and TRBJ2-1, is DGGITQSPKYLFRKEGQNVTLSCEQNLNHDAMYWYRQDPGQGLRLIYYSQIVNDFQKGDIAEGYSVSREKKESFPLTVTSAQKNPTAFYLCASSIEGVLAGLHNEQFFGPGTRLTVL.

The rearrangement joins TRBV30 to TRBJ2-7, with 8 bases aligning to TRBD1. This CDR3 comprises 12 residues. J lost 2 bases, V lost 3 bases, and 0 bases had no gene match. Germline V gene sequence: CDR1 GTSNPN, CDR2 SVGIG (reference sequence). CDR3 region: CAWRGQAYEQYF. CDR3 coding DNA: TGTGCCTGGAGGGGACAGGCCTACGAGCAGTACTTC.

This sequence joins TRBV30 and TRBJ2-2; TRBD2 matches at 10 bases. This CDR3 spans 14 amino acids. V dropped 0 bases and J dropped 6; count of bases not matched to a gene: 1. Germline CDR1 GTSNPN, CDR2 SVGIG (reference sequence). CDR3 sequence (DNA): TGTGCCTGGAGTGTCGGACTAGCGGCCGGGGAGCTGTTTTTT. It yields the protein CAWSVGLAAGELFF.

V gene TRBV5-1 combines with J gene TRBJ2-5; tentatively, D is TRBD1 or TRBD2 (6 bases each). V was pared by 4 bases and J by 5 bases, with 15 bases between. This CDR3 contains 14 residues. Germline loops: CDR1 SGHRS, CDR2 YFSETQ. This chain's CDR3 is CASSEGGAGETQYF. The DNA of the CDR3 is TGCGCCAGCAGCGAGGGGGGCGCGGGGGAGACCCAGTACTTC.

The chain is built from TRBV6-2 or TRBV6-3 and TRBJ1-5; D gene uncertain. The CDR3 totals 14 residues. Trimming cost V 2 bases and J 5 bases, with 10 bases left between them. CDR1 is MNHEY and CDR2 is SVGEGT in the germline V gene. The CDR3 DNA is TGTGCCAGCAGTTACGGTGAAGAGGATCAGCCCCAGCATTTT. Protein sequence: CASSYGEEDQPQHF.

This chain joins TRBV7-2 and TRBJ1-1, with D possibly TRBD1 on 6 matching bases. V gave up 3 bases and J gave up 4 bases, with 12 bases separating them. This CDR3 is 14 amino acids long. Germline CDR1 is SGHTA and CDR2 is FQGNSA. The CDR3 is CASSFAGVSTEAFF. DNA of the CDR3: TGTGCCAGCAGCTTTGCAGGGGTTTCCACTGAAGCTTTCTTT.